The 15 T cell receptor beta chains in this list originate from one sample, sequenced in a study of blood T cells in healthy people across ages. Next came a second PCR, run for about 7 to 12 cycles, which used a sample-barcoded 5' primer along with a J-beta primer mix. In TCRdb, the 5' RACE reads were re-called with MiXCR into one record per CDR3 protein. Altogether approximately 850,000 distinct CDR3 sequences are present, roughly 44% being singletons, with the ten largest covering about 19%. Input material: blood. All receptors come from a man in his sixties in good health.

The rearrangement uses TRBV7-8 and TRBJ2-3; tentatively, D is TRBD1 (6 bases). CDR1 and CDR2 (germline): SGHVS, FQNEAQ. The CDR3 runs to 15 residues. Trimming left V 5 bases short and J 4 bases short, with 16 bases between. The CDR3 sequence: CASSTGQLAADTQYF. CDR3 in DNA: TGTGCCAGCAGCACCGGACAGCTAGCAGCAGATACGCAGTATTTT.

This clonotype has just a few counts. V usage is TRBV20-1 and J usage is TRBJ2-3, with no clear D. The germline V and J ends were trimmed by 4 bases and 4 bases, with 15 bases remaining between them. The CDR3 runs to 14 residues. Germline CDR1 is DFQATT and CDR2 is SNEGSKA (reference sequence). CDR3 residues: CSAINDPNADTQYF. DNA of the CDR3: TGCAGTGCTATAAATGACCCGAACGCAGATACGCAGTATTTT.

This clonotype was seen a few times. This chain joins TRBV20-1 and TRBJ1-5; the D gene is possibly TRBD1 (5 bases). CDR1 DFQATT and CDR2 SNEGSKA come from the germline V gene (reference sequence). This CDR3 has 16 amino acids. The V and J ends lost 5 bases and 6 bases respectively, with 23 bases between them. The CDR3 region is CSAAGWEGLYRQPQHF. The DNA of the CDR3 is TGCAGTGCTGCCGGGTGGGAGGGGTTATATCGTCAGCCCCAGCATTTT.

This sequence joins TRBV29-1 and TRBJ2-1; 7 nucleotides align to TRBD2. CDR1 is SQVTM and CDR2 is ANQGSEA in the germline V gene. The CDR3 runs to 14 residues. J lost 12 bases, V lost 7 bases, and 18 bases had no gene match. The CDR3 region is CSGERGRSYSAQFF. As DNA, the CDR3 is TGCAGCGGTGAGCGGGGCCGCTCCTACAGTGCGCAGTTCTTC.

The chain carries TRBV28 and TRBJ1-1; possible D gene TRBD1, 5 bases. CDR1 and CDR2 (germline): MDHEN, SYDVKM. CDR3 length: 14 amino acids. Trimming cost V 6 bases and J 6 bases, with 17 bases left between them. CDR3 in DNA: TGTGCCAGCAGACCACCGGGGGAGGAGTCTGAAGCTTTCTTT. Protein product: CASRPPGEESEAFF. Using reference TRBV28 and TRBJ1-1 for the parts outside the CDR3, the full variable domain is DVKVTQSSRYLVKRTGEKVFLECVQDMDHENMFWYRQDPGLGLRLIYFSYDVKMKEKGDIPEGYSVSREKKERFSLILESASTNQTSMYLCASRPPGEESEAFFGQGTRLTVV.

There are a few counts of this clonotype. CDR3 sequence: CASSLVRGGSEQYF. CDR3 nucleotide sequence: TGTGCCAGCAGTTTAGTCAGGGGAGGGTCCGAGCAGTACTTC. This rearrangement joins TRBV12-3 or TRBV12-4 to TRBJ2-7; tentative D call: TRBD2 (7 bases). This CDR3 is 14 amino acids long. Between the trimmed V and J ends, which lost 1 base and 6 bases, there was a span of 13 bases.

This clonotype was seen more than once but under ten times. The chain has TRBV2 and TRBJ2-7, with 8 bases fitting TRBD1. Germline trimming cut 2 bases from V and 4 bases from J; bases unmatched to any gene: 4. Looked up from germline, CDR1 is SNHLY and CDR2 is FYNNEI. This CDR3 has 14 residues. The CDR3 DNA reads TGTGCCAGCAGTGAACAGGGGGCTGGGTACGAGCAGTACTTC. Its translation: CASSEQGAGYEQYF.

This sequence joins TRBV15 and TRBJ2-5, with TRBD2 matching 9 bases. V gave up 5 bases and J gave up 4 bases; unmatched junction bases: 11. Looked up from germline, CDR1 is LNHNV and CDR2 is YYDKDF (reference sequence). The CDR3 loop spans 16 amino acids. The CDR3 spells CATSERKAGGGETQYF. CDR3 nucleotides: TGTGCCACCAGCGAGCGAAAAGCGGGAGGTGGAGAGACCCAGTACTTC. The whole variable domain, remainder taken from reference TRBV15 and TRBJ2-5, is DAMVIQNPRYQVTQFGKPVTLSCSQTLNHNVMYWYQQKSSQAPKLLFHYYDKDFNNEADTPDNFQSRRPNTSFCFLDIRSPGLGDTAMYLCATSERKAGGGETQYFGPGTRLLVL.

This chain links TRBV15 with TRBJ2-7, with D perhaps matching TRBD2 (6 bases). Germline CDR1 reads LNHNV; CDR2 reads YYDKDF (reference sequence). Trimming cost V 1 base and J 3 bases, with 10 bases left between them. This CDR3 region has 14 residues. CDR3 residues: CATSRVRGDYEQYF. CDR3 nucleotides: TGTGCCACCAGCAGAGTGCGGGGTGACTACGAGCAGTACTTC.

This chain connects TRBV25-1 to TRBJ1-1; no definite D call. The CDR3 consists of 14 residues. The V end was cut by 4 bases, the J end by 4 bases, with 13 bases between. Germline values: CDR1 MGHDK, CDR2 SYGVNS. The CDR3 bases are TGTGCCAGCAGTGGAAGGGTTAGTGGCACTGAAGCTTTCTTT. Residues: CASSGRVSGTEAFF.

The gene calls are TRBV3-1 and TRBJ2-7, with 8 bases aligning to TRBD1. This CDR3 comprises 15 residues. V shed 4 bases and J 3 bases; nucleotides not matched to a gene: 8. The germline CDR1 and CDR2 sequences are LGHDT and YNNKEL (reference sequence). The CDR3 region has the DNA TGTGCCAGCAGCCTTAACAGGGGGACCCTCTACGAGCAGTACTTC. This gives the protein CASSLNRGTLYEQYF.

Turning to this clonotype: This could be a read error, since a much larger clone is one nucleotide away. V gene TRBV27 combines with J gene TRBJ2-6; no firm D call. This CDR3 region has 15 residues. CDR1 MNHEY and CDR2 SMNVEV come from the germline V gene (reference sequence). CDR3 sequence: CASSVTASAANVLTF. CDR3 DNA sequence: TGTGCCAGCAGTGTCACAGCTTCTGCGGCCAACGTCCTGACTTTC. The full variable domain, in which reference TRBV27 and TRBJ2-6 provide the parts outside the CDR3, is EAQVTQNPRYLITVTGKKLTVTCSQNMNHEYMSWYRQDPGLGLRQIYYSMNVEVTDKGDVPEGYKVSRKEKRNFPLILESPSPNQTSLYFCASSVTASAANVLTFGAGSRLTVL.

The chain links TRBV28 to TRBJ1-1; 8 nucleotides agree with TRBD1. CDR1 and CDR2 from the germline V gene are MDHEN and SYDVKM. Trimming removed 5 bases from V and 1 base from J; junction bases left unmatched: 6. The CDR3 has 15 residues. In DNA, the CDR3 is TGTGCCAGCAGTGCAGGGGGCTCGCGGAACACTGAAGCTTTCTTT. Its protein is CASSAGGSRNTEAFF. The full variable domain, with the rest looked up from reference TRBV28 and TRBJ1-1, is DVKVTQSSRYLVKRTGEKVFLECVQDMDHENMFWYRQDPGLGLRLIYFSYDVKMKEKGDIPEGYSVSREKKERFSLILESASTNQTSMYLCASSAGGSRNTEAFFGQGTRLTVV.

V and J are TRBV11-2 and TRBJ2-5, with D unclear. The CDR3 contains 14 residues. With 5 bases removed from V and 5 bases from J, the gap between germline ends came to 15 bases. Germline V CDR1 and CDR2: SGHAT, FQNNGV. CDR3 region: CASSQDPGGETQYF. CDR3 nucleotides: TGTGCCAGCAGCCAAGACCCCGGTGGGGAGACCCAGTACTTC.

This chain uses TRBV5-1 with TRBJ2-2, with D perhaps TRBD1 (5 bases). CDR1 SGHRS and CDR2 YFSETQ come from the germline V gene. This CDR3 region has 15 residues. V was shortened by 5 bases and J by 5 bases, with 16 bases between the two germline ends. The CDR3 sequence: CASRSGILLTGELFF. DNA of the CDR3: TGCGCCAGCAGGTCAGGGATCCTATTGACCGGGGAGCTGTTTTTT.